This passage covers 19 T cell receptor beta chains from one sample sequenced in a study of T cell responses to AZD1222 COVID-19 vaccine (dated by TCRdb to the early 2020s). The sample's time point label, decoded: baseline before first vaccination. Library preparation used the immunoSEQ multiplex PCR assay. TCRdb limited this immuneACCESS table to in-frame rearrangements with V and J called. A share of clones is missing; checked studies link under half to unresolved V genes, and the rest is unexplained. In this sample the table shows 130,000 to 150,000 clones, 80% to 90% of which occur a single time. 4.5% to 6.5% of the sample rests with the top ten. Sequencing was performed on peripheral blood, taken on day 0 of AZD1222 vaccination. The receptor set was obtained from an adult in good health.

The V gene is TRBV7-9, the J gene TRBJ1-6; D gene ambiguous. Germline CDR1 is SEHNR and CDR2 is FQNEAQ (reference sequence). The CDR3 runs 14 residues. V was trimmed by 3 bases and J by 7 bases, leaving 10 bases between them. Here the CDR3 DNA reads TGTGCCAGCAGCTTTACCACGGGAAATTCACCCCTCCACTTT. Translation: CASSFTTGNSPLHF.

V is TRBV14 and J is TRBJ2-2; maybe TRBD1 (6 bases). The V gene's germline CDR1 is SGHDN and CDR2 FVKESK. V lost 4 bases to trimming and J lost 2 bases, with 20 bases between them. The CDR3 consists of 18 residues. The chain's CDR3 is CASSPQTAAGENTGELFF. The CDR3 bases are TGTGCCAGCAGCCCACAGACCGCGGCAGGGGAAAACACCGGGGAGCTGTTTTTT.

The chain uses TRBV5-1 and TRBJ1-1, with D possibly being TRBD1 (5 bases). The V end lost 3 bases, the J end lost 2 bases, and 11 bases lay between the germline ends. Germline V CDR1 and CDR2: SGHRS, YFSETQ. The CDR3 is made up of 14 amino acids. The CDR3 nucleotides read TGCGCCAGCAGCTACCAGACAGAAAACACTGAAGCTTTCTTT. It encodes CASSYQTENTEAFF.

This clone was seen only once. This chain links TRBV6-2 or TRBV6-3 with TRBJ1-2; D is undetermined. The ends were cut back, 3 bases at V and 2 bases at J, with 10 bases in the middle. CDR3 size: 14 residues. CDR1 MNHEY and CDR2 SVGEGT come from the germline V gene. The CDR3 loop reads CASSYGPGNYGYTF. CDR3 bases: TGTGCCAGCAGTTATGGACCGGGGAACTATGGCTACACCTTC.

The chain recombines TRBV6-6 with TRBJ2-1; D is unresolved. From germline, CDR1 is MNHNY and CDR2 SVGAGI (reference sequence). With 6 bases removed from V and 3 bases from J, the gap between germline ends came to 15 bases. The CDR3 consists of 15 residues. The CDR3 sequence is CASRDSSALYNEQFF. For the CDR3, the DNA is TGTGCCAGCAGGGATAGTAGTGCCCTCTACAATGAGCAGTTCTTC.

The V and J genes are TRBV7-3 and TRBJ2-3, with D maybe TRBD2 (6 bases). Deletions cut 5 bases from V and 0 bases from J, with 12 bases between. Germline V lookup: CDR1 SGHTA, CDR2 FQGTGA. The CDR3 contains 15 residues. CDR3 residues: CASSPRRGSTDTQYF. CDR3 in DNA: TGTGCCAGCAGCCCCCGGAGGGGTAGCACAGATACGCAGTATTTT.

This chain joins TRBV12-3 or TRBV12-4 and TRBJ1-2; D ambiguous. This CDR3 contains 12 residues. Trimming took off 2 bases at V and 7 bases at J, with 8 bases between the two ends. CDR3 loop: CASSLRSGGYTF. CDR3 coding DNA: TGTGCCAGCAGTTTACGGAGTGGTGGCTACACCTTC.

The table lists this clone with a count of one. The junction departs from germline at one end; a sequencing error may be responsible. This rearrangement joins TRBV28 to TRBJ2-7; D is uncertain. Per the germline V gene, CDR1 is MDHEN and CDR2 is SYDVKM. The CDR3 length is 16 residues. Here the CDR3 DNA reads TGTGCCAGCAGTTTGGATCGTGGCTTCAGGTCCTCCGAGCAGTACTTC. It encodes CASSLDRGFRSSEQYF.

The genes are TRBV5-4 and TRBJ1-5; D remains ambiguous. CDR3 length: 14 amino acids. The V end lost 0 bases, the J end lost 6 bases, and 10 bases lay between the germline ends. Germline V gene sequence: CDR1 SGHNT, CDR2 YYREEE (reference sequence). CDR3 DNA sequence: TGTGCCAGCAGCTTGGGAGGCACGGGTCAGCCCCAGCATTTT. This gives the protein CASSLGGTGQPQHF.

The CDR3 bases are TGTGCCAGCAGCCATTCGGGGGGGACAGTCAGCTACACCTTC. It translates to CASSHSGGTVSYTF. V usage is TRBV7-9 and J usage is TRBJ1-2; TRBD1 matches 7 bases. The CDR3 has 14 residues. Trimming cost V 5 bases and J 9 bases; bases outside gene matches: 12. Per germline, CDR1 SEHNR and CDR2 FQNEAQ (reference sequence).

V gene TRBV27 combines with J gene TRBJ1-2, with TRBD1 matching over 9 bases. CDR1 and CDR2 from the germline V gene are MNHEY and SMNVEV (reference sequence). The junction had 6 bases not matched to a gene; V was cut back by 7 bases and J by 6 bases. This CDR3 region has 13 residues. CDR3 in amino acids: CASTPRTGDGYTF. The CDR3 nucleotides read TGTGCCAGCACCCCGCGGACAGGGGATGGCTACACCTTC.

Only a few counts were recorded for this clone. The rearrangement uses TRBV4-1 and TRBJ1-1, with unresolved D. CDR1 is MGHRA and CDR2 is YSYEKL in the germline V gene. The V end lost 1 base, the J end lost 1 base, and 7 bases lay between the germline ends. The CDR3 is 14 residues long. Written as DNA, the CDR3 is TGCGCCAGCAGCCAAGGTTACAGGAACACTGAAGCTTTCTTT. This codes for CASSQGYRNTEAFF.

The chain combines TRBV6-2 or TRBV6-3 with TRBJ1-1; D remains unclear. The CDR3 has 12 residues. V was pared by 6 bases and J by 10 bases, with 15 bases between. CDR1 is MNHEY and CDR2 is SVGEGT in the germline V gene. CDR3 sequence: CASSPGYLVAFF. CDR3 DNA: TGTGCCAGCAGCCCCGGTTATCTTGTAGCTTTCTTT.

The chain carries TRBV28 and TRBJ1-2, with D perhaps matching TRBD1 (5 bases). The length of the CDR3 is 16 residues. CDR1 and CDR2 (germline): MDHEN, SYDVKM. The V gene lost 2 bases and the J gene lost 4 bases, with 17 bases spanning the gap. This CDR3 is CASSLPGSQGGYGYTF. The CDR3 nucleotides read TGTGCCAGCAGTTTACCTGGGTCGCAGGGAGGCTATGGCTACACCTTC.

The gene calls are TRBV15 and TRBJ2-7, with D possibly matching TRBD1 (7 bases). Per the germline V gene, CDR1 is LNHNV and CDR2 is YYDKDF (reference sequence). V was clipped by 1 base and J by 3 bases, with 10 bases between them. The CDR3 covers 14 residues. CDR3 protein: CATSRGGTVYEQYF. As DNA, the CDR3 is TGTGCCACCAGCAGAGGCGGGACAGTCTACGAGCAGTACTTC.

V and J are TRBV9 and TRBJ2-1; D call uncertain. The germline V gene has CDR1 SGDLS and CDR2 YYNGEE. The V end lost 4 bases, the J end lost 0 bases, and 8 bases lay between the germline ends. The CDR3 has 14 amino acids. DNA for the CDR3: TGTGCCAGCAGCCAGATGCCCTCCTACAATGAGCAGTTCTTC. It yields the protein CASSQMPSYNEQFF.

The chain combines TRBV7-3 with TRBJ1-1; D gene unclear. Germline-derived CDR1 and CDR2 are SGHTA and FQGTGA. The CDR3 consists of 12 residues. Trimming pared 3 bases from V and 1 base from J, leaving 3 bases between. The CDR3 DNA reads as TGTGCCAGCAGCTTCTCGAACACTGAAGCTTTCTTT. Amino acids: CASSFSNTEAFF.

V and J are TRBV5-1 and TRBJ2-1; 9 nucleotides align to TRBD2. Germline lookup yields CDR1 SGHRS and CDR2 YFSETQ. The V and J ends lost 4 bases and 10 bases, in that order; junction bases with no gene match: 15. This CDR3 is 16 amino acids long. The CDR3 sequence is CASSPGSGSDSAEQFF. In DNA, the CDR3 is TGCGCCAGCAGCCCCGGTAGCGGGAGCGACTCCGCCGAGCAGTTCTTC. Full variable domain (rest looked up from reference TRBV5-1 and TRBJ2-1): KAGVTQTPRYLIKTRGQQVTLSCSPISGHRSVSWYQQTPGQGLQFLFEYFSETQRNKGNFPGRFSGRQFSNSRSEMNVSTLELGDSALYLCASSPGSGSDSAEQFFGPGTRLTVL.

The V call is TRBV6-1, the J call TRBJ1-5; possible D gene TRBD1, 6 bases. Germline CDR1 MNHNS, CDR2 SASEGT. The CDR3 loop spans 16 amino acids. V lost 1 base, J lost 6 bases, and 16 bases lay in between. For the CDR3, the DNA is TGTGCCAGCAGTGAAGATGGGGGCAGGGGAAGTCAGCCCCAGCATTTT. It yields the protein CASSEDGGRGSQPQHF.